The clone carrying this TCR beta chain was counted ten times or more. What it recognizes is unknown. The sample comes from a study of T cell repertoires in cytomegalovirus infection. Study information: HLA-C-restricted CMV epitopes, recently identified, and well-studied HLA-B-restricted ones were used by the study. Indications came from public TCR beta signatures; they pointed to CMV infection and to a matching HLA type. Study observations and caveats: Clonotype analysis showed dominance of the ex vivo response by HLA-C-restricted CMV-specific TCR beta clonotypes. Individuals carrying CMV plus the relevant HLA were identified by cumulative frequency of public TCR beta families.

There are 15 residues in the CDR3. Germline-derived CDR1 and CDR2 are SGHVS and FQNEAQ. With 5 bases removed from V and 3 bases from J, the gap between germline ends came to 16 bases. TCRdb independently ran MiXCR on the reads; one entry per CDR3 protein. Here the sample spans about 69,000 distinct CDR3 sequences, about 29% being singletons. The V and J genes are TRBV7-8 and TRBJ1-2; D is uncertain. The TCR originated in a human donor in good health (CMV status not recorded). Some clones in this sample may be carry-over from other donors' samples. This specimen consisted of CD8+ T cells from cultured PBMCs, obtained from culture after CMV antigen stimulation. The CDR3 region is CASSETASSYYGYTF. The DNA for the CDR3 is TGTGCCAGCAGCGAAACAGCCTCCAGCTACTATGGCTACACCTTC.